This is a list of T cell receptor beta chains from one sample in a study of CD8+CD57+ T cells in acquired aplastic anemia. TCRdb re-called the reads through MiXCR, storing one row per CDR3 protein. The table has hundreds of thousands of distinct CDR3 sequences, roughly 53% seen once; the top ten hold roughly 1.2%. Sequenced material: sorted CD4+, CD8+, or CD8+CD57+ T cells (not recorded which) from PBMCs. These receptors originate from a human donor with aplastic anemia. Both conserved end residues are part of each CDR3. A D gene is named only where the DNA matches it firmly. A clone size is listed for some rows: how often the clone was seen (once, few, many), or a class if it is expanded.

TRBJ1-1 | many | TRBV6-5 | - | CASSYQGEAFF | TGTGCCAGCAGTTACCAAGGTGAAGCTTTCTTT
TRBJ2-3 | few | TRBV20-1 | TRBD2 | CSARLLGLAGLAVDTQYF | TGCAGTGCTAGACTACTGGGACTAGCGGGGCTGGCGGTAGATACGCAGTATTTT
TRBJ1-4 | many | TRBV12-3/TRBV12-4 | - | CASSLGHQLGEKLFF | TGTGCCAGCAGTTTAGGCCACCAGCTGGGTGAAAAACTGTTTTTT
TRBJ1-2 | many | TRBV6-5 | - | CASRSGNNYGYTF | TGTGCCAGCAGATCCGGGAATAACTATGGCTACACCTTC
TRBJ1-5 | many | TRBV3-1 | - | CASSPNPGSQPQHF | TGTGCCAGCAGCCCTAATCCGGGTAGTCAGCCCCAGCATTTT
TRBJ2-1 | - | TRBV2 | - | CASSYGRSNEQFF | TGTGCCAGCAGTTACGGACGGAGCAATGAGCAGTTCTTC
TRBJ1-2 | - | TRBV9 | - | CASSVVQETGYTF | TGTGCCAGCAGCGTAGTTCAAGAGACGGGCTACACCTTC
TRBJ1-2 | many | TRBV19 | - | CASSLLHKDGYTF | TGTGCCAGTAGTCTACTACACAAGGATGGCTACACCTTC
TRBJ2-7 | many | TRBV12-5 | TRBD2 | CASGMGLAGGEQYF | TGTGCTAGTGGTATGGGACTAGCGGGAGGCGAGCAGTACTTC
TRBJ2-3 | - | TRBV7-3 | TRBD1 | CASSLNRQGTDTQYF | TGTGCCAGCTCACTCAATCGACAGGGAACAGATACGCAGTATTTT
TRBJ2-1 | - | TRBV9 | TRBD2 | CASSVALAGASSYNEQFF | TGTGCCAGCAGCGTAGCCCTAGCGGGGGCGAGCTCCTACAATGAGCAGTTCTTC
TRBJ1-6 | few | TRBV7-2 | - | CASSLAGEDSPLHF | TGTGCCAGCAGCTTAGCAGGGGAGGATTCACCCCTCCACTTT
TRBJ2-3 | few | TRBV15 | TRBD1 | CATSRDEFGQGGLTFTDTQYF | TGTGCCACCAGCAGAGATGAGTTTGGACAGGGGGGACTAACTTTCACAGATACGCAGTATTTT
TRBJ1-5 | many | TRBV20-1 | TRBD1 | CSAPAGGGNQPQHF | TGCAGTGCCCCTGCAGGGGGCGGCAATCAGCCCCAGCATTTT
TRBJ1-1 | - | TRBV19 | TRBD1 | CASSPRTGQVLIF | TGTGCCAGTAGTCCTCGGACAGGGCAGGTATTAATCTTT
TRBJ2-7 | few | TRBV10-2 | - | CASSDQGEGYEQYF | TGCGCCAGCAGTGACCAAGGGGAAGGGTACGAGCAGTACTTC
TRBJ2-1 | - | TRBV7-9 | TRBD2 | CAWSKTGTSFERYEQFF | TGTGCCTGGAGTAAAACCGGGACTAGCTTTGAAAGATATGAGCAGTTCTTC
TRBJ1-1 | - | TRBV6-6 | TRBD1 | CASSTRTGGWAEAFF | TGTGCCAGCAGTACCAGGACAGGGGGCTGGGCTGAAGCTTTCTTT
TRBJ1-1 | - | TRBV19 | - | CASRIRGGMNTEAFF | TGTGCCAGTAGGATACGGGGGGGAATGAACACTGAAGCTTTCTTT
TRBJ2-5 | - | TRBV2 | - | CASREGLGAHPENPQETQYF | TGTGCCAGCAGGGAGGGCTTGGGGGCCCATCCCGAGAATCCACAAGAGACCCAGTACTTC
TRBJ2-4 | - | TRBV7-6 | - | CASSLAGGAKNIQYF | TGTGCCAGCAGCTTAGCTGGGGGGGCCAAAAACATTCAGTACTTC
TRBJ2-5 | - | TRBV25-1 | TRBD2 | CASSELGTSGKGFQETQYF | TGTGCCAGCAGTGAATTGGGGACTAGCGGGAAGGGGTTCCAAGAGACCCAGTACTTC
TRBJ2-5 | - | TRBV13 | - | CASSLGPYQETQYF | TGTGCCAGCAGCTTAGGACCCTACCAAGAGACCCAGTACTTC
TRBJ1-6 | many | TRBV7-9 | TRBD1 | CASSPGTGGNSPLHF | TGTGCCAGCTCACCGGGGACAGGGGGGAATTCACCCCTCCACTTT
TRBJ2-7 | many | TRBV7-3 | TRBD1 | CASSPQGSLEQYF | TGTGCCAGCAGCCCACAGGGGTCCCTCGAGCAGTACTTC
TRBJ1-1 | - | TRBV5-1 | - | CASSLGQLGPIEAFF | TGCGCCAGCAGCTTGGGTCAGTTGGGGCCCATTGAAGCTTTCTTT
TRBJ2-5 | many | TRBV27 | - | CASSFLDRGTQYF | TGTGCCAGCAGTTTCCTTGATCGGGGGACCCAGTACTTC
TRBJ1-6 | once | TRBV9 | - | CASSPGASNSPLHF | TGTGCCAGCAGCCCCGGGGCTTCAAATTCACCCCTCCACTTT
TRBJ2-2 | - | TRBV20-1 | TRBD1 | CSAEDRGSTGELFF | TGCAGTGCCGAGGACAGGGGGTCCACCGGGGAGCTGTTTTTT
TRBJ2-1 | many | TRBV11-2 | - | CASSHYQGSSSYNEQFF | TGTGCCAGCAGCCATTATCAGGGCAGTAGCTCCTACAATGAGCAGTTCTTC
TRBJ1-6 | few | TRBV2 | TRBD1 | CTSSAGTVSSPLHF | TGTACCAGCAGCGCCGGGACAGTAAGTTCACCCCTCCACTTT
TRBJ1-1 | many | TRBV20-1 | - | CSAHRSNTEAFF | TGCAGTGCCCACCGTTCGAACACTGAAGCTTTCTTT
TRBJ1-3 | once | TRBV2 | TRBD1 | CASRAGTGGNTIYF | TGTGCCAGCAGAGCCGGGACAGGGGGAAACACCATATATTTT
TRBJ2-7 | - | TRBV7-9 | - | CASSHVRERVHEQYF | TGTGCCAGCAGCCACGTGCGGGAAAGGGTCCACGAGCAGTACTTC
TRBJ2-3 | - | TRBV6-6 | TRBD2 | CASGLAGGYGTDTQYF | TGTGCCAGCGGGCTAGCGGGCGGATACGGCACAGATACGCAGTATTTT
TRBJ2-2 | - | TRBV4-2 | - | CASSQEGPSNTGELFF | TGTGCCAGCAGCCAAGAGGGACCGTCAAACACCGGGGAGCTGTTTTTT
TRBJ2-3 | - | TRBV18 | - | CASSPLSGTPTDTQYF | TGTGCCAGCTCACCGTTGAGCGGGACACCCACAGATACGCAGTATTTT
TRBJ1-1 | - | TRBV29-1 | - | CSVGSDIGENTEAFF | TGCAGCGTTGGGTCTGATATTGGAGAGAACACTGAAGCTTTCTTT
TRBJ2-7 | - | TRBV7-8 | - | CASSLEREYEQYF | TGTGCCAGCAGCTTAGAACGTGAGTACGAGCAGTACTTC
TRBJ2-7 | - | TRBV7-4 | - | CASSSAAGGTQQYF | TGTGCCAGCAGCTCAGCGGCTGGGGGGACACAGCAGTACTTC
TRBJ2-5 | - | TRBV7-9 | - | CASSLVSGGLDQETQYF | TGTGCCAGCAGCTTAGTTTCAGGAGGGTTGGACCAAGAGACCCAGTACTTC
TRBJ2-1 | few | TRBV7-3 | - | CASSFEVYNEQFF | TGTGCCAGCAGCTTCGAGGTCTACAATGAGCAGTTCTTC
TRBJ1-5 | many | TRBV24-1 | - | CATSDSETGNLSNQPQHF | TGTGCCACCAGTGATTCAGAAACGGGGAATCTTAGCAATCAGCCCCAGCATTTT
TRBJ2-5 | many | TRBV7-9 | TRBD1 | CASSLEGQGAQETQYF | TGCGCCAGCAGCTTGGAGGGACAGGGGGCCCAAGAGACCCAGTACTTC
TRBJ2-1 | - | TRBV2 | TRBD1 | CASKLGQGGYNEQFF | TGTGCCAGCAAACTGGGACAGGGGGGTTACAATGAGCAGTTCTTC
TRBJ1-1 | - | TRBV20-1 | - | CSARVSGNTEAFF | TGCAGTGCTAGAGTTAGCGGGAACACTGAAGCTTTCTTT